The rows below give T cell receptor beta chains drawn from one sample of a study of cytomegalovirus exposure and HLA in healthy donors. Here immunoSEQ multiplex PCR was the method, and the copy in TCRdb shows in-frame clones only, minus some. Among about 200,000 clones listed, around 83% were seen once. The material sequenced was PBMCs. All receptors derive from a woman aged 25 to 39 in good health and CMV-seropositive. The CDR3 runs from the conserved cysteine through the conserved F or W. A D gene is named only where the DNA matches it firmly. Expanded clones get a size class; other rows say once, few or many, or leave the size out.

cdr3_aa: CASRMKLENEQFF; cdr3_nt: TGTGCCAGCAGGATGAAACTAGAGAATGAGCAGTTCTTC; v_call: TRBV27; d_call: .; clone_size: .; j_call: TRBJ2-1
cdr3_aa: CASSFSTSGNSYEQYF; cdr3_nt: TGTGCCAGCAGCTTCTCGACTAGCGGGAACTCCTACGAGCAGTACTTC; v_call: TRBV5-5; d_call: TRBD2; clone_size: .; j_call: TRBJ2-7
cdr3_aa: CASSVSGTGGEKLFF; cdr3_nt: TGTGCCAGCAGCGTGTCCGGGACAGGGGGTGAAAAACTGTTTTTT; v_call: TRBV4-2; d_call: TRBD1; clone_size: .; j_call: TRBJ1-4
cdr3_aa: CASGATTGLANEQFF; cdr3_nt: TGTGCCAGCGGCGCTACAACCGGACTAGCTAATGAGCAGTTCTTC; v_call: TRBV4-2; d_call: TRBD2; clone_size: .; j_call: TRBJ2-1
cdr3_aa: CASRLQGIDTGELFF; cdr3_nt: TGTGCCAGCAGGCTACAGGGGATTGACACCGGGGAGCTGTTTTTT; v_call: TRBV7-9; d_call: TRBD1; clone_size: .; j_call: TRBJ2-2
cdr3_aa: CASSLGNAGYEQYF; cdr3_nt: TGTGCCAGCAGCTTAGGCAACGCGGGCTACGAGCAGTACTTC; v_call: TRBV7-9; d_call: .; clone_size: .; j_call: TRBJ2-7
cdr3_aa: CASSLRAGQGYTF; cdr3_nt: TGTGCCAGCAGCTTAAGGGCAGGGCAAGGCTACACCTTC; v_call: TRBV7-3; d_call: .; clone_size: few; j_call: TRBJ1-2
cdr3_aa: CASSLAGLPVSYEQYF; cdr3_nt: TGTGCCAGCAGCTTAGCAGGGCTCCCAGTCTCCTACGAGCAGTACTTC; v_call: TRBV11-2; d_call: .; clone_size: .; j_call: TRBJ2-7
cdr3_aa: CASSLLGAGGNQPQHF; cdr3_nt: TGTGCCAGCAGCTTATTAGGGGCAGGGGGTAATCAGCCCCAGCATTTT; v_call: TRBV7-2; d_call: TRBD1; clone_size: .; j_call: TRBJ1-5
cdr3_aa: CASSEGTYGYTF; cdr3_nt: TGTGCCAGCAGTGAAGGGACTTATGGCTACACCTTC; v_call: TRBV2; d_call: .; clone_size: .; j_call: TRBJ1-2
cdr3_aa: CASSEAAGLNNEQFF; cdr3_nt: TGTGCCAGCAGTGAAGCGGCAGGGCTGAACAATGAGCAGTTCTTC; v_call: TRBV6-1; d_call: .; clone_size: .; j_call: TRBJ2-1
cdr3_aa: CASSLGFGSEQFF; cdr3_nt: TGTGCCAGCAGCTTGGGATTTGGGAGTGAGCAGTTCTTC; v_call: TRBV5-4; d_call: .; clone_size: .; j_call: TRBJ2-1
cdr3_aa: CASSLAEARSTDTQYF; cdr3_nt: TGCGCCAGCAGCTTGGCCGAGGCCAGATCCACAGATACGCAGTATTTT; v_call: TRBV5-1; d_call: .; clone_size: .; j_call: TRBJ2-3
cdr3_aa: CASSLAPTDYGYTF; cdr3_nt: TGTGCCAGCAGCTTAGCCCCCACAGACTATGGCTACACCTTC; v_call: TRBV11-2; d_call: .; clone_size: .; j_call: TRBJ1-2
cdr3_aa: CSVPGLSTDTQYF; cdr3_nt: TGCAGCGTCCCGGGACTAAGCACAGATACGCAGTATTTT; v_call: TRBV29-1; d_call: TRBD2; clone_size: .; j_call: TRBJ2-3
cdr3_aa: CASSHDRGPQHF; cdr3_nt: TGCGCCAGCAGCCACGACAGGGGGCCCCAGCATTTT; v_call: TRBV4-1; d_call: TRBD1; clone_size: .; j_call: TRBJ1-5
cdr3_aa: CASSSRGGQGTSEAFF; cdr3_nt: TGTGCCAGCAGTTCCAGAGGCGGACAGGGGACGTCTGAAGCTTTCTTT; v_call: TRBV6-5; d_call: TRBD1; clone_size: once; j_call: TRBJ1-1
cdr3_aa: CASSLHQGESGYTF; cdr3_nt: TGCGCCAGCAGTCTTCACCAGGGGGAAAGTGGCTACACCTTC; v_call: TRBV4-1; d_call: TRBD1; clone_size: .; j_call: TRBJ1-2
cdr3_aa: CASHLSGSSGSRELFF; cdr3_nt: TGTGCCAGCCACCTCTCAGGCTCTAGCGGGAGTAGGGAGCTGTTTTTT; v_call: TRBV6-6; d_call: TRBD2; clone_size: .; j_call: TRBJ2-2
cdr3_aa: CATSSAGRDPSNTGELFF; cdr3_nt: TGTGCCACCAGCAGCGCTGGGAGGGACCCTTCAAACACCGGGGAGCTGTTTTTT; v_call: TRBV15; d_call: TRBD2; clone_size: .; j_call: TRBJ2-2
cdr3_aa: CASSVYGGAQYF; cdr3_nt: TGTGCCAGCAGTGTATACGGGGGGGCCCAGTACTTC; v_call: TRBV25-1; d_call: TRBD2; clone_size: once; j_call: TRBJ2-5
cdr3_aa: CSVEVTGANVLTF; cdr3_nt: TGCAGCGTTGAAGTCACTGGGGCCAACGTCCTGACTTTC; v_call: TRBV29-1; d_call: .; clone_size: .; j_call: TRBJ2-6
cdr3_aa: CASSYREVGWSEQFF; cdr3_nt: TGTGCCAGCAGTTATCGGGAGGTCGGTTGGAGTGAGCAGTTCTTC; v_call: TRBV6-5; d_call: TRBD2; clone_size: .; j_call: TRBJ2-1
cdr3_aa: CASRGQRNTEAFF; cdr3_nt: TGTGCCAGCAGAGGACAGCGGAACACTGAAGCTTTCTTT; v_call: TRBV2; d_call: .; clone_size: .; j_call: TRBJ1-1
cdr3_aa: CASRYGTSHTNIQYF; cdr3_nt: TGTGCCAGCAGATACGGGACATCCCATACAAACATTCAGTACTTC; v_call: TRBV2; d_call: .; clone_size: .; j_call: TRBJ2-4
cdr3_aa: CASSPTANYGYTF; cdr3_nt: TGTGCCAGCTCACCGACAGCCAACTATGGCTACACCTTC; v_call: TRBV18; d_call: .; clone_size: .; j_call: TRBJ1-2
cdr3_aa: CASSQETGDYRETQYF; cdr3_nt: TGTGCCAGCTCACAGGAGACAGGGGATTATAGGGAGACCCAGTACTTC; v_call: TRBV18; d_call: TRBD1; clone_size: .; j_call: TRBJ2-5
cdr3_aa: CASTRSGVGYTF; cdr3_nt: TGTGCCAGCACCAGAAGCGGTGTGGGCTACACCTTC; v_call: TRBV6-6; d_call: .; clone_size: .; j_call: TRBJ1-2
cdr3_aa: CASSWTSGRETQYF; cdr3_nt: TGTGCCAGCAGTTGGACTAGCGGGAGAGAGACCCAGTACTTC; v_call: TRBV28; d_call: TRBD2; clone_size: once; j_call: TRBJ2-5
cdr3_aa: CASSLGSGANVLTF; cdr3_nt: TGCGCCAGCAGTCTAGGCTCTGGGGCCAACGTCCTGACTTTC; v_call: TRBV5-1; d_call: .; clone_size: .; j_call: TRBJ2-6
cdr3_aa: CASSPLSLQGYTF; cdr3_nt: TGTGCCAGCTCACCCCTTTCTTTACAAGGCTACACCTTC; v_call: TRBV18; d_call: .; clone_size: .; j_call: TRBJ1-2
cdr3_aa: CSVQSSGQFGEQYF; cdr3_nt: TGCAGCGTTCAGTCTAGCGGGCAATTCGGCGAGCAGTACTTC; v_call: TRBV29-1; d_call: TRBD2; clone_size: .; j_call: TRBJ2-7
cdr3_aa: CASNSNQETQYF; cdr3_nt: TGTGCCAGCAACTCCAACCAAGAGACCCAGTACTTC; v_call: TRBV14; d_call: .; clone_size: .; j_call: TRBJ2-5
cdr3_aa: CASSQDRDTQYF; cdr3_nt: TGTGCCAGCAGCCAAGATCGGGATACGCAGTATTTT; v_call: TRBV4-2; d_call: .; clone_size: .; j_call: TRBJ2-3
cdr3_aa: CASSILASNTGELFF; cdr3_nt: TGTGCCAGCAGTATACTAGCCTCGAACACCGGGGAGCTGTTTTTT; v_call: TRBV6-5; d_call: .; clone_size: .; j_call: TRBJ2-2
cdr3_aa: CASSLGASGGTDTQYF; cdr3_nt: TGTGCTAGCAGCTTAGGTGCTAGCGGAGGAACAGATACGCAGTATTTT; v_call: TRBV7-7; d_call: TRBD2; clone_size: .; j_call: TRBJ2-3
cdr3_aa: CASSVAGGSGDIQYF; cdr3_nt: TGTGCCAGCAGCGTAGCCGGGGGTTCTGGGGACATTCAGTACTTC; v_call: TRBV9; d_call: .; clone_size: .; j_call: TRBJ2-4
cdr3_aa: CAISEELADTDTQYF; cdr3_nt: TGTGCCATCAGTGAGGAGCTAGCGGACACAGATACGCAGTATTTT; v_call: TRBV10-3; d_call: TRBD2; clone_size: .; j_call: TRBJ2-3